Listed here are 30 T cell receptor beta chains from one sample, sequenced in a study of shared clonotypes between healthy human individuals. Here immunoSEQ multiplex PCR was the method, and the copy in TCRdb shows in-frame clones only, minus some. Among about 660,000 clones listed, over 65% were seen once. Sequencing input: memory CD4+ T cells sorted from blood. Subset of the sample: CD45RA-negative fraction. The source of these receptors is a woman in her twenties or thirties in good health.

This chain joins TRBV19 and TRBJ2-7; D uncertain. The germline V gene has CDR1 LNHDA and CDR2 SQIVND (reference sequence). This CDR3 has 14 residues. V lost 4 bases to trimming and J lost 6 bases, with 16 bases between them. This chain's CDR3 is CASSNRDPPGEQYF. In DNA, the CDR3 is TGTGCCAGTAGTAACCGAGACCCGCCGGGCGAGCAGTACTTC.

This clone has only a few counts. This sequence joins TRBV28 and TRBJ2-2; 7 bases agree with TRBD2. Trimming removed 8 bases from V and 0 bases from J; junction bases left unmatched: 0. Germline V gene data show CDR1 as MDHEN and CDR2 as SYDVKM. The length of the CDR3 is 13 residues. The CDR3 bases are TGTGCCAGCGGGACTACGAACACCGGGGAGCTGTTTTTT. This translates into CASGTTNTGELFF.

This clone was detected a few times. The J gene is TRBJ2-6, the V gene TRBV28; maybe TRBD2 (5 bases). Germline V gene lookup returns CDR1 MDHEN and CDR2 SYDVKM. The CDR3 totals 18 residues. The CDR3, as DNA: TGTGCTACTGAGGCAAGCGAGGGCCTACTAACTGGGGCCAACGTCCTGACTTTC. As protein: CATEASEGLLTGANVLTF.

In the case of this clone: Additional DNA sequences in this sample encode the identical CDR3. The chain has TRBV5-1 and TRBJ2-1; D gene unclear. V gave up 0 bases and J gave up 3 bases, with 10 bases separating them. This CDR3 has 15 residues. The germline V gene encodes CDR1 SGHRS and CDR2 YFSETQ. The CDR3 DNA follows: TGCGCCAGCAGCTTGGATAACTCCGGCTACAATGAGCAGTTCTTC. Residues: CASSLDNSGYNEQFF.

For this clone: The same CDR3 can be traced to other DNA sequences in this sample. V and J are TRBV6-1 and TRBJ2-7; D is uncertain. CDR1 and CDR2 from the germline V gene are MNHNS and SASEGT. The CDR3 covers 14 residues. Trimming cost V 2 bases and J 2 bases, with 10 bases left between them. As DNA, the CDR3 is TGTGCCAGCAGTGAATGGAAAGAACCCTACGAGCAGTACTTC. This codes for CASSEWKEPYEQYF.

This clone was seen just once. This rearrangement joins TRBV4-1 to TRBJ1-1; the match to TRBD1 covers 9 bases. The CDR3 is made up of 19 amino acids. The trim removed 3 bases at V and 1 base at J, leaving 15 bases unmatched. The germline V gene encodes CDR1 MGHRA and CDR2 YSYEKL. The CDR3 loop is CASSQPAWKGQGKNTEAFF. CDR3 nucleotide sequence: TGCGCCAGCAGCCAGCCGGCCTGGAAGGGACAGGGAAAGAACACTGAAGCTTTCTTT.

The V call is TRBV27, the J call TRBJ2-7, with 12 positions matching TRBD2. The germline gives CDR1 MNHEY, CDR2 SMNVEV (reference sequence). Losses at the gene ends were 6 bases for V and 4 bases for J; bases not matched to a gene: 4. CDR3 length: 14 residues. CDR3 sequence reads: CASRRLAGEYEQYF. The CDR3 region has the DNA TGTGCCAGCAGGAGACTAGCGGGAGAATACGAGCAGTACTTC.

This rearrangement joins TRBV5-8 to TRBJ1-2; D is uncertain. This CDR3 contains 13 residues. Germline V CDR1 and CDR2: SGHTS, YDEGEE. Trimming cost V 0 bases and J 13 bases, with 16 bases left between them. In DNA, the CDR3 is TGTGCCAGCAGCTTGGGTCTAGGTTTGGAGTTCACCTTC. The encoded protein is CASSLGLGLEFTF. The full variable domain, in which reference TRBV5-8 and TRBJ1-2 provide the parts outside the CDR3, is EAGVTQSPTHLIKTRGQQATLRCSPISGHTSVYWYQQALGLGLQFLLWYDEGEERNRGNFPPRFSGRQFPNYSSELNVNALELEDSALYLCASSLGLGLEFTFGSGTRLTVV.

CDR3 amino acids: CASRSQGSGKSSYEQYF. In DNA, the CDR3 is TGTGCCAGCAGGAGCCAGGGCTCGGGCAAGAGCTCCTACGAGCAGTACTTC. The rearrangement joins TRBV27 to TRBJ2-7; maybe TRBD1 (5 bases). Trimming cost V 6 bases and J 0 bases, with 21 bases left between them. The germline CDR1 and CDR2 sequences are MNHEY and SMNVEV (reference sequence). The CDR3 is 17 amino acids.

The rearrangement joins TRBV9 to TRBJ2-1, with 13 bases identical to TRBD2. The germline V gene has CDR1 SGDLS and CDR2 YYNGEE. V shed 3 bases and J 4 bases; nucleotides not matched to a gene: 4. CDR3 size: 16 residues. The CDR3 bases are TGTGCCAGCAGCGCTCCGGGACTAGCGGGATACAATGAGCAGTTCTTC. It encodes CASSAPGLAGYNEQFF.

CDR3: CASSLAGRQTLDRDGYTF. The CDR3 region has the DNA TGCGCCAGCAGCTTGGCCGGCAGACAGACACTAGACAGGGACGGCTACACCTTC. V is TRBV5-1 and J is TRBJ1-2, with 7 nucleotides matching TRBD1. The germline gives CDR1 SGHRS, CDR2 YFSETQ. V shed 0 bases and J 8 bases; nucleotides not matched to a gene: 19. This CDR3 spans 18 amino acids.

In this sample, this clone turned up once. The gene calls are TRBV4-1 and TRBJ2-5, with 8 positions matching TRBD1. Losses at the gene ends were 0 bases for V and 5 bases for J; bases not matched to a gene: 8. In germline, CDR1 is MGHRA, CDR2 YSYEKL. The CDR3 is 16 amino acids. CDR3 nucleotide sequence: TGCGCCAGCAGCCAAGAGGGGCAGGGGGCGCAGGAGACCCAGTACTTC. As protein: CASSQEGQGAQETQYF.

The rearrangement joins TRBV14 to TRBJ1-1, with D unclear. Per germline, CDR1 SGHDN and CDR2 FVKESK. CDR3 size: 15 residues. V gave up 1 base and J gave up 6 bases, with 15 bases separating them. CDR3 region: CASSQAPYPSAEAFF. The CDR3 nucleotides are TGTGCCAGCAGCCAAGCCCCGTATCCAAGCGCTGAAGCTTTCTTT.

This chain connects TRBV4-1 to TRBJ2-7; 13 bases fit TRBD2. This CDR3 region has 16 residues. Germline V lookup: CDR1 MGHRA, CDR2 YSYEKL. J was trimmed by 2 bases and V by 3 bases; bases with no gene match: 4. For the CDR3, the DNA is TGCGCCAGCAGCCACCCCGGGACTAGCGGGGCCTACGAGCAGTACTTC. Its protein is CASSHPGTSGAYEQYF.

The chain couples TRBV4-1 to TRBJ2-2; D perhaps matches TRBD1 (5 bases). Germline lookup yields CDR1 MGHRA and CDR2 YSYEKL. The CDR3 is 14 residues long. V was shortened by 1 base and J by 7 bases, with 10 bases between the two germline ends. The CDR3 coding sequence is TGCGCCAGCAGCCAAGTGACAGCCGGCGGGGAGCTGTTTTTT. It codes for CASSQVTAGGELFF.

This clone came up once. This sequence joins TRBV18 and TRBJ1-1; 9 bases fit TRBD1. Trimming took 9 bases from V and 5 from J; bases not matched to a gene: 7. From germline, CDR1 is KGHSH and CDR2 LQKENI. This CDR3 is 13 amino acids long. This CDR3 reads CASRDRGLTEAFF. The CDR3 coding sequence is TGTGCCAGTCGCGACAGGGGGTTGACTGAAGCTTTCTTT.

This rearrangement joins TRBV27 to TRBJ2-7; no reliable D call. The CDR3 covers 14 residues. CDR1 and CDR2 from the germline V gene are MNHEY and SMNVEV (reference sequence). The V and J ends lost 1 base and 6 bases respectively, with 13 bases between them. CDR3 bases: TGTGCCAGCAGTTTATTCAGGTCTAGTCTCGAGCAGTACTTC. It encodes CASSLFRSSLEQYF.

In its sample, this clone was seen many times. The V call is TRBV7-9, the J call TRBJ1-2; D unresolved. Germline CDR1 is SEHNR and CDR2 is FQNEAQ (reference sequence). This CDR3 has 12 residues. V was clipped by 7 bases and J by 8 bases, with 14 bases between them. The CDR3 region has the DNA TGTGCCAGCAACCACGGGCGCGGCGGCTACACCTTC. Its translation is CASNHGRGGYTF.

With respect to this clone: This same CDR3 is encoded by further DNA sequences in the sample. The rearrangement links TRBV5-1 to TRBJ2-7; TRBD2 is a possible D gene (5 bases). Germline V gene lookup returns CDR1 SGHRS and CDR2 YFSETQ. The CDR3 has 14 amino acids. V was shortened by 2 bases and J by 0 bases, with 9 bases between the two germline ends. CDR3 DNA: TGCGCCAGCAGCTTTGAGCGGAGCTCCTACGAGCAGTACTTC. Encoded protein: CASSFERSSYEQYF.

About this clone itself: This same CDR3 is encoded by further DNA sequences in the sample. This chain connects TRBV18 to TRBJ2-5; D is possibly TRBD1 or TRBD2 (5 bases each). The CDR3 has 12 amino acids. CDR1 KGHSH and CDR2 LQKENI come from the germline V gene. The V and J ends lost 3 bases and 5 bases respectively, with 7 bases between them. This CDR3 is CASSPGRETQYF. CDR3 DNA sequence: TGTGCCAGCTCACCGGGACGGGAGACCCAGTACTTC.

The gene calls are TRBV6-5 and TRBJ1-1; tentative D call: TRBD1 (5 bases). CDR1 is MNHEY and CDR2 is SVGAGI in the germline V gene. CDR3 length: 13 amino acids. Trimming left V 7 bases short and J 4 bases short, with 13 bases between. CDR3 loop: CASTTNRGTEAFF. CDR3 sequence (DNA): TGTGCCAGCACCACGAATAGGGGCACTGAAGCTTTCTTT.

The rearrangement links TRBV5-4 to TRBJ1-4; TRBD1 might be the D (5 bases). V was cut by 0 bases and J by 5 bases, with 11 bases left in between. The germline CDR1 and CDR2 sequences are SGHNT and YYREEE (reference sequence). The CDR3 is made up of 15 amino acids. DNA of the CDR3: TGTGCCAGCAGCTTGGATCCGGGACCGAATGAAAAACTGTTTTTT. Translation: CASSLDPGPNEKLFF.

The chain joins TRBV18 to TRBJ2-1, with 9 positions matching TRBD2. Germline V gene lookup returns CDR1 KGHSH and CDR2 LQKENI. V lost 0 bases to trimming and J lost 6 bases; unmatched junction nucleotides: 6. The CDR3 extends over 16 amino acids. The DNA for the CDR3 is TGTGCCAGCTCACCACCGTCCAGCGGGAGGCGCAATGAGCAGTTCTTC. Translation gives CASSPPSSGRRNEQFF.

Here the CDR3 reads CASSLGQGPYEQYF. The CDR3 region has the DNA TGTGCCAGCAGCTTGGGACAGGGCCCCTACGAGCAGTACTTC. J is TRBJ2-7 and V is TRBV5-5; TRBD1 agrees at 7 bases. CDR1 and CDR2 (germline): SGHKS, YYEKEE (reference sequence). The CDR3 length is 14 residues. The V gene end was trimmed by 0 bases and the J gene end by 2 bases; junction bases not matched to a gene: 2. The full variable domain, completed using reference TRBV5-5 and TRBJ2-7, is DAGVTQSPTHLIKTRGQQVTLRCSPISGHKSVSWYQQVLGQGPQFIFQYYEKEERGRGNFPDRFSARQFPNYSSELNVNALLLGDSALYLCASSLGQGPYEQYFGPGTRLTVT.

The V gene is TRBV19, the J gene TRBJ2-2; no definite D call. Trimming took off 0 bases at V and 2 bases at J, with 16 bases between the two ends. Looked up from germline, CDR1 is LNHDA and CDR2 is SQIVND (reference sequence). The CDR3 length is 18 residues. The CDR3 DNA is TGTGCCAGTAGTATAGATCACAGTCAGGTCGGCAACACCGGGGAGCTGTTTTTT. Its protein product is CASSIDHSQVGNTGELFF.

About this clone itself: The sample carries other DNA sequences with the same CDR3. V usage is TRBV7-2 and J usage is TRBJ2-1; TRBD2 agrees at 8 bases. The CDR3 has 15 residues. V trimming: 4 bases; J trimming: 4 bases; junction bases outside the gene matches: 6. The V gene's germline CDR1 is SGHTA and CDR2 FQGNSA. DNA of the CDR3: TGTGCCAGCAGCTCCGGGACTAGACTTTACAATGAGCAGTTCTTC. Translation gives CASSSGTRLYNEQFF. Full variable domain (rest looked up from reference TRBV7-2 and TRBJ2-1): GAGVSQSPSNKVTEKGKDVELRCDPISGHTALYWYRQSLGQGLEFLIYFQGNSAPDKSGLPSDRFSAERTGGSVSTLTIQRTQQEDSAVYLCASSSGTRLYNEQFFGPGTRLTVL.

J is TRBJ1-3 and V is TRBV2; tentative D call: TRBD1 (6 bases). This CDR3 region has 14 residues. Germline V gene lookup returns CDR1 SNHLY and CDR2 FYNNEI. Between the trimmed V and J ends, which lost 3 bases and 4 bases, there was a span of 10 bases. The CDR3 protein is CASSEDSLGNTIYF. As DNA, the CDR3 is TGTGCCAGCAGTGAGGACAGTCTAGGAAACACCATATATTTT.

This clone has more than one count but fewer than ten. V usage is TRBV9 and J usage is TRBJ1-5, with TRBD1 matching over 9 bases. CDR1 SGDLS and CDR2 YYNGEE come from the germline V gene. The trim removed 6 bases at V and 7 bases at J, leaving 11 bases unmatched. The CDR3 has 15 residues. CDR3 in DNA: TGTGCCAGCACCCTCAACGGGACAGGGCACCAGCCCCAGCATTTT. Its translation is CASTLNGTGHQPQHF.

V is TRBV28 and J is TRBJ2-1; possibly TRBD2 for D (6 bases). The germline gives CDR1 MDHEN, CDR2 SYDVKM. The CDR3 length is 15 residues. Trimming took off 6 bases at V and 8 bases at J, with 20 bases between the two ends. The CDR3: CASSPPAGALHEQFF. CDR3 DNA: TGTGCCAGCAGCCCTCCAGCGGGTGCGTTGCATGAGCAGTTCTTC.

This clone was observed a single time. This chain connects TRBV15 to TRBJ2-1, with D unclear. Per germline, CDR1 LNHNV and CDR2 YYDKDF (reference sequence). The CDR3 sequence is 17 residues long. The V and J ends lost 0 bases and 5 bases respectively, with 17 bases between them. CDR3 amino acids: CATSRDELGQVNNEQFF. The CDR3 coding sequence is TGTGCCACCAGCAGAGATGAGCTCGGTCAGGTAAACAATGAGCAGTTCTTC.